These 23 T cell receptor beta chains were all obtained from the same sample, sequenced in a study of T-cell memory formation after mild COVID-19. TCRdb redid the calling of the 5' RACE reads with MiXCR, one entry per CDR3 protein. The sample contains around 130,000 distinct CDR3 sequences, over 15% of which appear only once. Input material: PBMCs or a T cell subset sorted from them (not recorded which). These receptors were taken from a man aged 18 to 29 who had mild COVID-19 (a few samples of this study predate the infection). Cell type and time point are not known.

CDR3 loop: CASSKGQGAFF. In DNA, the CDR3 is TGCGCCAGCAGCAAAGGACAGGGAGCTTTCTTT. V gene TRBV5-1 combines with J gene TRBJ1-1; 8 bases are a match to TRBD1. From germline, CDR1 is SGHRS and CDR2 YFSETQ. This CDR3 is built from 11 residues. The ends lost 4 bases at V and 10 bases at J; junction bases unmatched: 3.

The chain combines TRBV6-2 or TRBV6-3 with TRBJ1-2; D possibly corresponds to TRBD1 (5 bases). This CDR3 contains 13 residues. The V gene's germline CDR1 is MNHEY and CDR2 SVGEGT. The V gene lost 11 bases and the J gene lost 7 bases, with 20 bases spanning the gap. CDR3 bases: TGTGCCGGTCGGGGGGACTCTTATGGTGGCTACACCTTC. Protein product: CAGRGDSYGGYTF.

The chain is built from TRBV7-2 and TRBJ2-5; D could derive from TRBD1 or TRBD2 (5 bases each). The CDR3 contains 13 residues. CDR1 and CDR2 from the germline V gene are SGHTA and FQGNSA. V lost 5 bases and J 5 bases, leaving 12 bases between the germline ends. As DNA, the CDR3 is TGTGCCAGCAGCCCCAAATGGGGGGAGACCCAGTACTTC. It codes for CASSPKWGETQYF. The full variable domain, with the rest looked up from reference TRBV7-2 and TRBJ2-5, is GAGVSQSPSNKVTEKGKDVELRCDPISGHTALYWYRQSLGQGLEFLIYFQGNSAPDKSGLPSDRFSAERTGGSVSTLTIQRTQQEDSAVYLCASSPKWGETQYFGPGTRLLVL.

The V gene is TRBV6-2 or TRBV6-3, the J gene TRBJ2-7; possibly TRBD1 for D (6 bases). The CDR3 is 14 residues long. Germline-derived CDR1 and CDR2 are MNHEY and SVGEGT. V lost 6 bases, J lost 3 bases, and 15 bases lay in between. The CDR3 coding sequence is TGTGCCAGCAGACCAACAGGGTGGGGCTACGAGCAGTACGTC. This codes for CASRPTGWGYEQYV.

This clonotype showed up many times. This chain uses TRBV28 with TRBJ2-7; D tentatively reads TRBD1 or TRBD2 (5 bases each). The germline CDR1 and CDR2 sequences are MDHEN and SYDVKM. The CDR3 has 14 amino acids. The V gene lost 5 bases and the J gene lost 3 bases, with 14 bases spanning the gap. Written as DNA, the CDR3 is TGTGCCAGCAGTCACCCCGGGGCAGGCTACGAGCAGTACGTC. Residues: CASSHPGAGYEQYV.

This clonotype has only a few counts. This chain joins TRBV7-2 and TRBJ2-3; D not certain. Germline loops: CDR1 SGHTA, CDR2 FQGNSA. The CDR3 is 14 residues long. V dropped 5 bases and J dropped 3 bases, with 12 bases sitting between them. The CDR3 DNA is TGTGCCAGCAGCCCCTCACGCTGGACAGATACGCAGTATTTT. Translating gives CASSPSRWTDTQYF.

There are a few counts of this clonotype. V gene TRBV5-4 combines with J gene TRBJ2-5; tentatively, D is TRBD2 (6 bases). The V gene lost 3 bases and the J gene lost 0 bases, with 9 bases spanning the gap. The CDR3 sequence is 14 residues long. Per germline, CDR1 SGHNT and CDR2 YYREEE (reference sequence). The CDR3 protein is CASSWDFNQETQYF. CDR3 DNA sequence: TGTGCCAGCAGCTGGGACTTCAACCAAGAGACCCAGTACTTC.

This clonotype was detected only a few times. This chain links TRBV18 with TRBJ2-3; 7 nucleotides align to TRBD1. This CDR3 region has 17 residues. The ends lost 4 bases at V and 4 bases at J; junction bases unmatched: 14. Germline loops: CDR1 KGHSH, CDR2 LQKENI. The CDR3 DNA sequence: TGTGCCAGCTCACTTTTCACGGACAGGAGGTGGGCAGATACGCAGTATTTT. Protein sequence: CASSLFTDRRWADTQYF.

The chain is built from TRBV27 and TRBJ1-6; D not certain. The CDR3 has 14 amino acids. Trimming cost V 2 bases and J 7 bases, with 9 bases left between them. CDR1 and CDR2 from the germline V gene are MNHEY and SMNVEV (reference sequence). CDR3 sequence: CASSLVWENSPLHF. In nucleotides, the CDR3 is TGTGCCAGCAGTTTAGTCTGGGAGAATTCACCCCTCCACTTT.

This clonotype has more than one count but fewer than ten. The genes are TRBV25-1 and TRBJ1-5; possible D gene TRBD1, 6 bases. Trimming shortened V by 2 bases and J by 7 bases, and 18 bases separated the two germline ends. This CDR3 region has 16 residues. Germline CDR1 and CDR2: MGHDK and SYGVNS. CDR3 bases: TGTGCCAGCAGTGAACATGGATGGGGGGGCGACCAGCCCCAGCATTTT. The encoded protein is CASSEHGWGGDQPQHF.

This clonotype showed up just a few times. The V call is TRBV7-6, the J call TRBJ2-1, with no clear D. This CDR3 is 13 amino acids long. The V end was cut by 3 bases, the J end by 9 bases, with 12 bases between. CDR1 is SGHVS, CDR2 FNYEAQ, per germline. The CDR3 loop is CASSFHPGGEQFF. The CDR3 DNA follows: TGTGCCAGCAGCTTTCACCCGGGCGGTGAGCAGTTCTTC.

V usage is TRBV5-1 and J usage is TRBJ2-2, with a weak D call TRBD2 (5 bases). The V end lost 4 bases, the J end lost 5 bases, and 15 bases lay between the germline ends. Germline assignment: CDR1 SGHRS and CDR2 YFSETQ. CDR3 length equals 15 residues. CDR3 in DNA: TGCGCCAGCAGCCGGAGCGGACCCGAGACCGGGGAGCTGTTTTTT. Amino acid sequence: CASSRSGPETGELFF.

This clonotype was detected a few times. The CDR3, as DNA: TGCAGTGCGACCGGGACCCCGAACTACAATGAGCAGTTCTTC. This sequence encodes CSATGTPNYNEQFF. This chain connects TRBV20-1 to TRBJ2-1, with D possibly called TRBD1 or TRBD2 (5 bases each). V gave up 6 bases and J gave up 3 bases, with 15 bases separating them. Germline V gives CDR1 DFQATT, CDR2 SNEGSKA (reference sequence). The CDR3 totals 14 residues.

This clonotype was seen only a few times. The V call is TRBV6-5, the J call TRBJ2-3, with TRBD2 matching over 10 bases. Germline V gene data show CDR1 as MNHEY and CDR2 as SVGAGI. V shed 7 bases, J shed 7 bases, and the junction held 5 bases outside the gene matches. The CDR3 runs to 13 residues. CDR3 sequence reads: CASKAGGPNTQYF. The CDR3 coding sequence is TGTGCCAGCAAAGCGGGGGGGCCGAATACGCAGTATTTT.

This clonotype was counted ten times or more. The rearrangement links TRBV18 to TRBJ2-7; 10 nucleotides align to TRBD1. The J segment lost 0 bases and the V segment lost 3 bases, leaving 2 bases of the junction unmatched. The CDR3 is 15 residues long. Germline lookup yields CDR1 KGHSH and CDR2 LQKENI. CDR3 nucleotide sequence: TGTGCCAGCTCACCGGGGACAGGGGCCTCCTACGAGCAGTACGTC. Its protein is CASSPGTGASYEQYV.

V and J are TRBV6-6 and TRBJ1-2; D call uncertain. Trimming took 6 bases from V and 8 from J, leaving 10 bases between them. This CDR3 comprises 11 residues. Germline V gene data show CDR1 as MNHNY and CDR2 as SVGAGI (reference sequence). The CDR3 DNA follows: TGTGCCAGCAGCCTTGGTTGGGGCTACACCTTC. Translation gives CASSLGWGYTF.

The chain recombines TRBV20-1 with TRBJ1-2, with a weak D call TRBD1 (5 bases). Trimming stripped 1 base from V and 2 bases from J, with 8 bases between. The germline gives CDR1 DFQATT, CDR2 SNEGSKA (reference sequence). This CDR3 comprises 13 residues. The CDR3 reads CSARVGLNYGYTF. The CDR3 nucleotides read TGCAGTGCTAGAGTGGGACTCAACTATGGCTACACCTTC.

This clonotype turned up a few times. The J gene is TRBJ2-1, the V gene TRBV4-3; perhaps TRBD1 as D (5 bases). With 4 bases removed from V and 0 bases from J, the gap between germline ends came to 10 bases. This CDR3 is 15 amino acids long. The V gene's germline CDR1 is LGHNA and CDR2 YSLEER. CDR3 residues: CASSRRGSSYNEQFF. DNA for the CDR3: TGCGCCAGCAGCCGAAGGGGTAGCTCCTACAATGAGCAGTTCTTC.

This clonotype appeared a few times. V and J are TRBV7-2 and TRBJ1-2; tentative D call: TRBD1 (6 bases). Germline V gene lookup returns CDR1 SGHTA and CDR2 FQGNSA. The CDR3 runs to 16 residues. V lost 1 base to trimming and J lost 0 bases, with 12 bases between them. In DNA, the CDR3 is TGTGCCAGCAGCTTAGAAAGGGGGTCTGCTAACTATGGCTACACCTTC. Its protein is CASSLERGSANYGYTF.

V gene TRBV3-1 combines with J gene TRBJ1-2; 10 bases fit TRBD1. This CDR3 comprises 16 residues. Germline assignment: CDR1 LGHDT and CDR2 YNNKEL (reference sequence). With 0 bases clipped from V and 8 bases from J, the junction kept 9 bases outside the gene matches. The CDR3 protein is CASSQDPGQGLPGYTF. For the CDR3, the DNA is TGTGCCAGCAGCCAAGATCCGGGACAGGGGCTGCCCGGCTACACCTTC.

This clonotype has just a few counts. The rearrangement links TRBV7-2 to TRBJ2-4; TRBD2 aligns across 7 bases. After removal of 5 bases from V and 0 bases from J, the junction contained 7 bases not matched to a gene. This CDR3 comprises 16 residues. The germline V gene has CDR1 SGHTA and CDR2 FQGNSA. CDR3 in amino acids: CASSPWGGLAKNIQYF. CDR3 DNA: TGTGCCAGCAGCCCGTGGGGGGGTCTAGCCAAAAACATTCAGTACTTC.

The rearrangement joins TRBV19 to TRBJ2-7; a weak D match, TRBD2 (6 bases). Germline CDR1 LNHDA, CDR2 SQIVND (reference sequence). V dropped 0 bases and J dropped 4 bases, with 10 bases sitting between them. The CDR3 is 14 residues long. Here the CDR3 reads CASSIEAGPYEQYF. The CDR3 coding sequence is TGTGCCAGTAGTATAGAGGCGGGGCCTTACGAGCAGTACTTC.

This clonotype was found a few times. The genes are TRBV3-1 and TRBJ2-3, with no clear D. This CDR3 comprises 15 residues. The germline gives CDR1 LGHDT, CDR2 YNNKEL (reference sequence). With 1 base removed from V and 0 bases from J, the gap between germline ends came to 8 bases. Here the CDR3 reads CASSQAGSSTDTQYF. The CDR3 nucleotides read TGTGCCAGCAGCCAAGCCGGCTCTAGCACAGATACGCAGTATTTT.